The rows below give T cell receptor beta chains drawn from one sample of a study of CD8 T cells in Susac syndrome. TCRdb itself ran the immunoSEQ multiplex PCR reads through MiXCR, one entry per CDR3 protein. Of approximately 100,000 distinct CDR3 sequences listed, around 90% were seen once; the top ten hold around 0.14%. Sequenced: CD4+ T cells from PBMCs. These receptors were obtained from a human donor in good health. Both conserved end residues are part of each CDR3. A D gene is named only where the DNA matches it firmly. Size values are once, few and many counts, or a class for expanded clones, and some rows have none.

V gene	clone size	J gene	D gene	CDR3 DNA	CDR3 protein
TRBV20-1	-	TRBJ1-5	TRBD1	TGCAGTGCTAGAAAGGGACAGATTTTCAATAGCAATCAGCCCCAGCATTTT	CSARKGQIFNSNQPQHF
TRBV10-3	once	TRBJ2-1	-	TGTGCGTCAGGCGGCCATGAGCAGTTCTTC	CASGGHEQFF
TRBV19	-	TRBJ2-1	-	TGTGCCAGTAGTTTTCGGCAGGGAGAGTACAATGAGCAGTTCTTC	CASSFRQGEYNEQFF
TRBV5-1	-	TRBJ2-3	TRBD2	TGCGCCAGCAGCCAAATGACTAGCGGGATTACAGATACGCAGTATTTT	CASSQMTSGITDTQYF
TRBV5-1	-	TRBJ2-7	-	TGCGCCAGCAGCCCTATTACCGGGGGCGCCTACGAGCAGTACTTC	CASSPITGGAYEQYF
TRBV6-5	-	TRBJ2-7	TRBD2	TGTGCCAGCAGTCCGGGACTAACATACGAGCAGTACTTC	CASSPGLTYEQYF
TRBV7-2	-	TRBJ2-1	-	TGTGCCAGCAGCTTTCGGACAGACCGTTTCAATGAGCAGTTCTTC	CASSFRTDRFNEQFF
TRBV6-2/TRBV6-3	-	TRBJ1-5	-	TGTGCCAGCACAGAAGGGTTGCGGAATCAGCCCCAGCATTTT	CASTEGLRNQPQHF
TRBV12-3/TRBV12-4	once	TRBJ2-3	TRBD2	TGTGCCAGCAGTTTTGGGACTAGCGGACTCACAGATACGCAGTATTTT	CASSFGTSGLTDTQYF
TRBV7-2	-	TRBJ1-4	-	TGTGCCAGCAGCATGGAGGGAGTGACTAATGAAAAACTGTTTTTT	CASSMEGVTNEKLFF
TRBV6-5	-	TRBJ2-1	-	TGTGCCAGCAGTTACAGCTGGGACCCCGACAATGAGCAGTTCTTC	CASSYSWDPDNEQFF
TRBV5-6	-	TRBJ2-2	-	TGTGCCAGCAGGGGAACAGGGACGAACACCGGGGAGCTGTTTTTT	CASRGTGTNTGELFF
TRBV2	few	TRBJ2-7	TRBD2	TGTGCCAGCAGTGAAGTACTAGCGGGATACGAGCAGTACTTC	CASSEVLAGYEQYF